Listed here are 30 T cell receptor beta chains from one sample, sequenced in a study of beta chain features in type 1 diabetes. Findings of the study overall: In every one of the four CD4+ subsets, TCRB CDR3s were moderately but significantly shorter in Type 1 diabetes patients.

Reverse transcription of all isolated RNA meant that expressed TCRB transcripts were sequenced. The data were produced by immunoSEQ multiplex PCR, yet TCRdb's version contains in-frame clones alone and is incomplete. The data show almost 350,000 clones, about a tenth seen once. Their recognized antigens are unknown. Input material: central memory CD4+ T cells from blood. The receptors come from a man aged 25-40 years with type 1 diabetes.

The chain is built from TRBV19 and TRBJ2-1; TRBD2 matches at 14 bases. The CDR3 runs to 12 residues. CDR1 is LNHDA, CDR2 SQIVND, per germline (reference sequence). The trim removed 8 bases at V and 9 bases at J, leaving 0 bases unmatched. In DNA form, the CDR3 reads TGTGCCAGTGGGACTAGCGGGGGTGAGCAGTTCTTC. Translated: CASGTSGGEQFF.

This clone has just a few counts. V is TRBV5-1 and J is TRBJ1-6; 8 bases are a match to TRBD1. Trimming took 0 bases from V and 7 from J; bases not matched to a gene: 6. This CDR3 spans 16 amino acids. Germline V gene sequence: CDR1 SGHRS, CDR2 YFSETQ. The chain's CDR3 is CASSLVRQGANSPLHF. CDR3 DNA sequence: TGCGCCAGCAGCTTGGTACGGCAGGGGGCGAATTCACCCCTCCACTTT.

This clone appeared a few times. Just one base apart from a much larger clone, this may be a read error. The CDR3: CASATSGAVPDTQYF. DNA for the CDR3: TGTGCCAGCGCAACAAGCGGGGCCGTTCCGGATACGCAGTATTTT. The chain joins TRBV6-5 to TRBJ2-3, with 7 bases matching TRBD2. Trimming cost V 8 bases and J 6 bases; bases outside gene matches: 14. Germline lookup yields CDR1 MNHEY and CDR2 SVGAGI. CDR3 length: 15 amino acids.

There are many counts of this clone. The chain uses TRBV4-1 and TRBJ2-7; 7 bases line up with TRBD1. This CDR3 region has 15 residues. Trimming at V came to 1 base and at J to 1 base, leaving 4 bases not matched to a gene. CDR1 and CDR2 (germline): MGHRA, YSYEKL. In DNA form, the CDR3 reads TGCGCCAGCAGCCAAGCCGGGACAGCTTCCTACGAGCAGTACTTC. It is translated as CASSQAGTASYEQYF.

This clone appeared a few times. V gene TRBV29-1 combines with J gene TRBJ2-3; D not certain. The V gene's germline CDR1 is SQVTM and CDR2 ANQGSEA. The CDR3 is 13 amino acids. With 6 bases removed from V and 0 bases from J, the gap between germline ends came to 10 bases. Here the CDR3 reads CSVDRASTDTQYF. CDR3 in DNA: TGCAGCGTGGACCGAGCCAGCACAGATACGCAGTATTTT.

V usage is TRBV6-5 and J usage is TRBJ2-1; 11 bases are shared with TRBD2. Germline values: CDR1 MNHEY, CDR2 SVGAGI. With 8 bases clipped from V and 6 bases from J, the junction kept 9 bases outside the gene matches. The CDR3 is made up of 15 amino acids. The CDR3 reads CASVRTSGLSNEQFF. As DNA, the CDR3 is TGTGCCAGCGTACGGACTAGCGGGTTAAGCAATGAGCAGTTCTTC.

In its sample, this clone was seen a few times. This rearrangement joins TRBV11-2 to TRBJ2-3; TRBD2 matches at 7 bases. This CDR3 region has 13 residues. CDR1 and CDR2 (germline): SGHAT, FQNNGV. Losses at the gene ends were 2 bases for V and 7 bases for J; bases not matched to a gene: 3. CDR3: CASSLNGGYTQYF. The DNA of the CDR3 is TGTGCCAGCAGCTTAAACGGGGGGTATACGCAGTATTTT. Supplemented by reference TRBV11-2 and TRBJ2-3, the full variable domain reads EAGVAQSPRYKIIEKRQSVAFWCNPISGHATLYWYQQILGQGPKLLIQFQNNGVVDDSQLPKDRFSAERLKGVDSTLKIQPAKLEDSAVYLCASSLNGGYTQYFGPGTRLTVL.

In this sample, this clone turned up a few times. The chain joins TRBV27 to TRBJ2-3; TRBD2 is a possible D gene (7 bases). The CDR3 is 14 amino acids. Germline V CDR1 and CDR2: MNHEY, SMNVEV (reference sequence). The V and J ends lost 3 bases and 4 bases respectively, with 11 bases between them. The CDR3: CASSFRGGADTQYF. The DNA for the CDR3 is TGTGCCAGCAGTTTTAGGGGGGGCGCAGATACGCAGTATTTT.

This clone was counted many times. The V gene is TRBV28, the J gene TRBJ1-1; D remains unclear. The CDR3 is 13 residues long. The germline V gene encodes CDR1 MDHEN and CDR2 SYDVKM. V dropped 9 bases and J dropped 0 bases, with 11 bases sitting between them. DNA for the CDR3: TGTGCCAGTGGGGTCCTAATGAACACTGAAGCTTTCTTT. It yields the protein CASGVLMNTEAFF.

This clone has just a few counts. V usage is TRBV30 and J usage is TRBJ2-1; TRBD2 aligns across 12 bases. CDR3 length equals 12 residues. The germline V gene has CDR1 GTSNPN and CDR2 SVGIG (reference sequence). The junction had 7 bases not matched to a gene; V was cut back by 4 bases and J by 15 bases. CDR3 sequence (DNA): TGTGCCTGGACCCCTAGCGGGGGGGCCCCGTTCTTC. Protein sequence: CAWTPSGGAPFF.

This clone was seen a few times. This sequence joins TRBV7-2 and TRBJ1-2; TRBD1 aligns across 7 bases. V trimming: 3 bases; J trimming: 5 bases; junction bases outside the gene matches: 3. CDR3 length: 13 residues. Germline CDR1 reads SGHTA; CDR2 reads FQGNSA. DNA for the CDR3: TGTGCCAGCAGCTTTCCGGGACAGTATGGCTACACCTTC. Residues: CASSFPGQYGYTF.

V and J are TRBV6-6 and TRBJ1-5, with 9 bases fitting TRBD1. V lost 11 bases and J lost 2; bases outside the gene matches: 13. CDR1 is MNHNY, CDR2 SVGAGI, per germline (reference sequence). This CDR3 spans 16 amino acids. CDR3 in amino acids: CAALTGTGMGNQPQHF. CDR3 coding DNA: TGTGCCGCCCTCACCGGGACAGGGATGGGCAATCAGCCCCAGCATTTT.

V and J are TRBV9 and TRBJ2-3, with 10 bases identical to TRBD2. The CDR3 consists of 15 residues. CDR1 and CDR2 from the germline V gene are SGDLS and YYNGEE. Trimming removed 4 bases from V and 5 bases from J; junction bases left unmatched: 7. The CDR3, as DNA: TGTGCCAGCAGCTCGAGCGGGGGGGCCGGAGATACGCAGTATTTT. Its protein product is CASSSSGGAGDTQYF. Drawing the rest from reference TRBV9 and TRBJ2-3, the complete variable domain is DSGVTQTPKHLITATGQRVTLRCSPRSGDLSVYWYQQSLDQGLQFLIQYYNGEERAKGNILERFSAQQFPDLHSELNLSSLELGDSALYFCASSSSGGAGDTQYFGPGTRLTVL.

The V call is TRBV5-1, the J call TRBJ2-3, with D tentatively TRBD1 or TRBD2 (6 bases each). CDR3 length: 15 residues. Germline V gene sequence: CDR1 SGHRS, CDR2 YFSETQ. Between the trimmed V and J ends, which lost 4 bases and 1 base, there was a span of 13 bases. The DNA of the CDR3 is TGCGCCAGCAGCGGAGGGGGATTTGGCACAGATACGCAGTATTTT. Protein: CASSGGGFGTDTQYF.

The rearrangement uses TRBV27 and TRBJ1-1; D remains unclear. The CDR3 sequence is 13 residues long. Per the germline V gene, CDR1 is MNHEY and CDR2 is SMNVEV (reference sequence). V dropped 3 bases and J dropped 10 bases, with 15 bases sitting between them. The DNA of the CDR3 is TGTGCCAGCAGTTTCACATACACAGATGCAGCTTTCTTT. It codes for CASSFTYTDAAFF.

The V gene is TRBV7-2, the J gene TRBJ2-7; no reliable D call. CDR3 length equals 12 residues. Trimming removed 2 bases from V and 6 bases from J, with 8 bases in between. Germline V gives CDR1 SGHTA, CDR2 FQGNSA. This CDR3 reads CASSLYGGEQYF. The CDR3 coding sequence is TGTGCCAGCAGCTTATATGGTGGCGAGCAGTACTTC.

V is TRBV7-2 and J is TRBJ2-7; 10 bases map to TRBD1. The CDR3 has 15 amino acids. After removal of 2 bases from V and 5 bases from J, the junction contained 6 bases not matched to a gene. The germline CDR1 and CDR2 sequences are SGHTA and FQGNSA. The CDR3 spells CASSLIGTGVDEQYF. DNA for the CDR3: TGTGCCAGCAGCTTAATTGGGACAGGGGTCGACGAGCAGTACTTC.

This clone came up a few times. Other nucleotide sequences in the sample specify the same CDR3. CDR3 sequence reads: CASSLGGGQSTDTQYF. The CDR3 DNA reads as TGTGCCAGCAGCTTGGGCGGGGGCCAAAGCACAGATACGCAGTATTTT. This rearrangement joins TRBV5-4 to TRBJ2-3, with TRBD2 as a possible D gene (7 bases). V lost 0 bases to trimming and J lost 0 bases, with 11 bases between them. CDR1 and CDR2 from the germline V gene are SGHNT and YYREEE (reference sequence). The CDR3 loop spans 16 amino acids.

About this clone itself: At one end the junction does not follow the germline gene, possibly because of a read error. The J gene is TRBJ1-4, the V gene TRBV4-3; tentative D call: TRBD1 (6 bases). CDR3 length equals 15 residues. Germline lookup yields CDR1 LGHNA and CDR2 YSLEER. The CDR3 protein is CSSSPSVGGNEKLFF. In DNA form, the CDR3 reads TGCTCCAGCAGCCCCAGTGTAGGGGGTAATGAAAAACTGTTTTTT.

The chain joins TRBV5-1 to TRBJ2-3; 7 bases align to TRBD1. The CDR3 is 14 residues long. V lost 0 bases to trimming and J lost 4 bases; unmatched junction nucleotides: 2. Germline V gene lookup returns CDR1 SGHRS and CDR2 YFSETQ. CDR3 sequence (DNA): TGCGCCAGCAGCTTGGACCAGGGGGCAGATACGCAGTATTTT. This translates into CASSLDQGADTQYF.

This clone was found a few times. V usage is TRBV9 and J usage is TRBJ2-7; D perhaps matches TRBD2 (5 bases). Germline CDR1 SGDLS, CDR2 YYNGEE. The CDR3 length is 14 residues. Trimming removed 0 bases at V and 4 bases at J, with 11 bases between. CDR3 loop: CASSVGADNYEQYF. CDR3 sequence (DNA): TGTGCCAGCAGCGTAGGAGCGGATAATTACGAGCAGTACTTC. Full variable domain (remainder filled in from reference TRBV9 and TRBJ2-7): DSGVTQTPKHLITATGQRVTLRCSPRSGDLSVYWYQQSLDQGLQFLIQYYNGEERAKGNILERFSAQQFPDLHSELNLSSLELGDSALYFCASSVGADNYEQYFGPGTRLTVT.

The chain couples TRBV4-1 to TRBJ2-3, with TRBD2 matching over 9 bases. There are 15 residues in the CDR3. J lost 2 bases, V lost 4 bases, and 4 bases had no gene match. From germline, CDR1 is MGHRA and CDR2 YSYEKL. This CDR3 is CASSPLAGITDTQYF. CDR3 bases: TGCGCCAGCAGCCCGCTAGCGGGGATCACAGATACGCAGTATTTT.

This clone was seen a handful of times. This chain connects TRBV27 to TRBJ1-5; 8 bases map to TRBD1. Germline trimming cut 4 bases from V and 11 bases from J; bases unmatched to any gene: 7. Germline-derived CDR1 and CDR2 are MNHEY and SMNVEV (reference sequence). The CDR3 is 13 amino acids. The CDR3 region is CASSSTGDEAQHF. DNA of the CDR3: TGTGCCAGCAGTTCGACAGGGGATGAGGCCCAGCATTTT.

This clone occurred a few times. The sample holds other DNA sequences that translate to the same CDR3. This rearrangement joins TRBV9 to TRBJ2-3; 9 bases align to TRBD1. Germline values: CDR1 SGDLS, CDR2 YYNGEE. This CDR3 is built from 15 residues. Trimming at V came to 2 bases and at J to 3 bases, leaving 4 bases not matched to a gene. Here the CDR3 reads CASSVEGQGTDTQYF. As DNA, the CDR3 is TGTGCCAGCAGCGTGGAGGGACAGGGAACAGATACGCAGTATTTT.

This clone was picked up a small number of times. The same CDR3 arises from other DNA sequences in this sample as well. The V gene is TRBV9, the J gene TRBJ2-3; TRBD2 aligns across 8 bases. The CDR3 extends over 15 amino acids. Losses at the gene ends were 0 bases for V and 4 bases for J; bases not matched to a gene: 4. Germline V gives CDR1 SGDLS, CDR2 YYNGEE. CDR3 protein: CASSVVAGGPDTQYF. The DNA of the CDR3 is TGTGCCAGCAGCGTAGTGGCGGGGGGCCCAGATACGCAGTATTTT.

This clone came up a few times. This chain connects TRBV7-2 to TRBJ2-3; no definite D call. Trimming left V 0 bases short and J 2 bases short, with 9 bases between. CDR3 length equals 15 residues. Per the germline V gene, CDR1 is SGHTA and CDR2 is FQGNSA. The CDR3 protein is CASSLAPDHTDTQYF. CDR3 in DNA: TGTGCCAGCAGCTTAGCACCGGACCACACAGATACGCAGTATTTT.

The V call is TRBV14, the J call TRBJ2-3; the D gene is possibly TRBD2 (6 bases). This CDR3 region has 14 residues. The V and J ends lost 5 bases and 2 bases respectively, with 11 bases between them. CDR1 is SGHDN, CDR2 FVKESK, per germline. The CDR3 protein is CASSWGVYTDTQYF. CDR3 DNA sequence: TGTGCCAGCAGCTGGGGGGTCTACACAGATACGCAGTATTTT.

The V gene is TRBV6-1, the J gene TRBJ2-7; the match to TRBD1 covers 7 bases. Germline V gene lookup returns CDR1 MNHNS and CDR2 SASEGT. V shed 7 bases, J shed 5 bases, and the junction held 5 bases outside the gene matches. The CDR3 contains 12 residues. In DNA form, the CDR3 reads TGTGCCAGCAAGACAGGGACCGACGAGCAGTACTTC. Its protein product is CASKTGTDEQYF.

The chain employs TRBV11-2 and TRBJ1-5; 8 bases line up with TRBD1. CDR1 and CDR2 from the germline V gene are SGHAT and FQNNGV. This CDR3 contains 13 residues. The junction had 4 bases not matched to a gene; V was cut back by 5 bases and J by 7 bases. Here the CDR3 DNA reads TGTGCCAGCAGCATCAGGGGGCAGCAGCCCCAGCATTTT. Protein: CASSIRGQQPQHF. The complete variable domain, with remaining parts taken from reference TRBV11-2 and TRBJ1-5, reads EAGVAQSPRYKIIEKRQSVAFWCNPISGHATLYWYQQILGQGPKLLIQFQNNGVVDDSQLPKDRFSAERLKGVDSTLKIQPAKLEDSAVYLCASSIRGQQPQHFGDGTRLSIL.

This clone came up a few times. The rearrangement joins TRBV13 to TRBJ1-1; 7 nucleotides align to TRBD1. The CDR3 contains 17 residues. Losses at the gene ends were 1 base for V and 3 bases for J; bases not matched to a gene: 11. Per the germline V gene, CDR1 is PRHDT and CDR2 is FYEKMQ (reference sequence). CDR3: CASSLAPGQGDYTEAFF. CDR3 in DNA: TGTGCCAGCAGCTTAGCCCCTGGGCAGGGGGACTACACTGAAGCTTTCTTT. The full variable domain, rest sourced from reference TRBV13 and TRBJ1-1, is AAGVIQSPRHLIKEKRETATLKCYPIPRHDTVYWYQQGPGQDPQFLISFYEKMQSDKGSIPDRFSAQQFSDYHSELNMSSLELGDSALYFCASSLAPGQGDYTEAFFGQGTRLTVV.